These 27 T cell receptor beta chains came from one sample sequenced in a study of blood T cell repertoires in COVID-19 (dated by TCRdb to 2020 to 2021). Libraries were constructed by the immunoSEQ multiplex PCR assay. In its TCRdb copy, this immuneACCESS table keeps in-frame sequences only and misses some clones. Where compared with another copy, unresolved V genes explain less than half of these, and the others have no known cause. The sample records roughly 150,000 clones, 93% of which are singletons. The ten largest clones represent around 2% of the sample. Sample: peripheral blood. All receptors come from a woman aged 55 to 70 with COVID-19, enrolled during active disease.

The CDR3 region has the DNA TGTGCCAGTAGTATTACCAGGGGGCTTGGTGAAAAACTGTTTTTT. It codes for CASSITRGLGEKLFF. The chain employs TRBV19 and TRBJ1-4, with 8 bases aligning to TRBD1. The CDR3 runs to 15 residues. Germline CDR1 LNHDA, CDR2 SQIVND (reference sequence). V was pared by 3 bases and J by 7 bases, with 7 bases of the junction left unmatched.

CDR3 in amino acids: CAWSPEWADKAFF. CDR3 nucleotides: TGTGCCTGGAGCCCCGAGTGGGCAGATAAAGCTTTCTTT. The chain carries TRBV30 and TRBJ1-1; D ambiguous. Germline V lookup: CDR1 GTSNPN, CDR2 SVGIG (reference sequence). Trimming pared 3 bases from V and 9 bases from J, leaving 17 bases between. This CDR3 has 13 residues.

The chain recombines TRBV6-1 with TRBJ2-7; D possibly corresponds to TRBD1 (5 bases). CDR1 is MNHNS, CDR2 SASEGT, per germline. V was clipped by 2 bases and J by 3 bases, with 14 bases between them. CDR3 size: 15 residues. Here the CDR3 DNA reads TGTGCCAGCAGTGAATCTCAGGGTCCGGGCTACGAGCAGTACTTC. Translation: CASSESQGPGYEQYF.

The CDR3 is CASSTGGVRTEAFF. The CDR3 bases are TGTGCCAGCAGTACAGGGGGCGTAAGGACTGAAGCTTTCTTT. The chain is built from TRBV25-1 and TRBJ1-1; 9 bases are a match to TRBD1. Germline trimming cut 5 bases from V and 5 bases from J; bases unmatched to any gene: 6. There are 14 residues in the CDR3. The germline gives CDR1 MGHDK, CDR2 SYGVNS.

The chain uses TRBV4-2 and TRBJ1-5, with D uncertain. The CDR3 is 16 residues long. Trimming stripped 2 bases from V and 7 bases from J, with 18 bases between. From germline, CDR1 is LGHNA and CDR2 YNFKEQ. This CDR3 reads CASSQNCGCRRQPQHF. The DNA for the CDR3 is TGTGCCAGCAGCCAAAATTGTGGGTGCAGGAGGCAGCCCCAGCATTTT.

V and J are TRBV3-1 (or the pseudogene TRBV3-2) and TRBJ1-3, with 7 positions matching TRBD1. The V segment lost 5 bases and the J segment 0 bases; nucleotides outside the gene matches: 4. The CDR3 contains 15 residues. Per the germline V gene, CDR1 is LGHDT and CDR2 is YNNKEL (reference sequence). The CDR3 bases are TGTGCCAGCAGCGAACAGGGGAGCTCTGGAAACACCATATATTTT. Translation gives CASSEQGSSGNTIYF.

This clone was counted a single time. The V gene is TRBV12-2, the J gene TRBJ2-2; the table names TRBD2, a call not compared with the DNA. TRBV12-2 counts as a pseudogene. The CDR3 spans 19 residues. CDR3 amino acids: CASRLVGPRLAGANGELFF. Written as DNA, the CDR3 is TGTGCAAGTCGCTTAGTAGGGCCTCGGCTAGCGGGGGCGAACGGGGAGCTGTTTTTT.

This clone was seen a single time. V usage is TRBV5-4 and J usage is TRBJ1-2, with D perhaps TRBD1 (5 bases). CDR1 SGHNT and CDR2 YYREEE come from the germline V gene (reference sequence). This CDR3 has 14 amino acids. With 3 bases removed from V and 2 bases from J, the gap between germline ends came to 11 bases. The chain's CDR3 is CASSSGLLNYGYTF. The DNA for the CDR3 is TGTGCCAGCAGCTCGGGACTCCTGAACTATGGCTACACCTTC.

V usage is TRBV6-5 and J usage is TRBJ2-4, with D perhaps TRBD1 (6 bases). CDR1 and CDR2 (germline): MNHEY, SVGAGI. Trimming stripped 6 bases from V and 7 bases from J, with 19 bases between. This CDR3 has 15 amino acids. The DNA for the CDR3 is TGTGCCAGCAGCTCTCAGGGGTCCTTATTTAACATTCAGTACTTC. Translated: CASSSQGSLFNIQYF.

The J gene is TRBJ2-1, the V gene TRBV2; 9 positions match TRBD2. The CDR3 is 15 amino acids. Germline assignment: CDR1 SNHLY and CDR2 FYNNEI. J was trimmed by 7 bases and V by 5 bases; bases with no gene match: 9. The CDR3 DNA sequence: TGTGCCAGCAGTTCCGCGGGGGGGCCAGGGAATGAGCAGTTCTTC. Protein: CASSSAGGPGNEQFF.

The V gene is TRBV6-2 or TRBV6-3, the J gene TRBJ1-2, with D maybe TRBD1 (5 bases). V was pared by 5 bases and J by 4 bases, with 11 bases between. The CDR3 length is 13 residues. Germline values: CDR1 MNHEY, CDR2 SVGEGT. CDR3 residues: CASSTGRSYGYTF. CDR3 DNA sequence: TGTGCCAGCAGTACAGGACGGAGCTATGGCTACACCTTC.

This chain links TRBV19 with TRBJ1-3; D not certain. Trimming shortened V by 7 bases and J by 0 bases, and 13 bases separated the two germline ends. CDR3 length equals 15 residues. Per germline, CDR1 LNHDA and CDR2 SQIVND (reference sequence). The CDR3 loop is CASKRAQNSGNTIYF. Here the CDR3 DNA reads TGTGCCAGTAAGAGGGCCCAGAACTCTGGAAACACCATATATTTT.

This rearrangement joins TRBV7-9 to TRBJ2-1; tentative D call: TRBD1 (5 bases). This CDR3 contains 17 residues. Germline V lookup: CDR1 SEHNR, CDR2 FQNEAQ (reference sequence). The ends were cut back, 2 bases at V and 5 bases at J, with 19 bases in the middle. This CDR3 is CASSLSPGRVEDNEQFF. CDR3 in DNA: TGTGCCAGCAGCTTATCCCCGGGCAGGGTTGAGGACAATGAGCAGTTCTTC.

The rearrangement joins TRBV5-4 to TRBJ2-7; tentatively, D is TRBD1 (5 bases). The CDR3 runs to 15 residues. V shed 4 bases and J shed 0 bases, with 14 bases lying between them. CDR1 and CDR2 from the germline V gene are SGHNT and YYREEE (reference sequence). The CDR3 region is CASSPTGDSSYEQYF. CDR3 in DNA: TGTGCCAGCAGCCCAACAGGAGATAGCTCCTACGAGCAGTACTTC.

V usage is TRBV11-2 and J usage is TRBJ2-3, with 10 bases lining up with TRBD2. The germline CDR1 and CDR2 sequences are SGHAT and FQNNGV. The CDR3 has 15 residues. J was trimmed by 4 bases and V by 2 bases; bases with no gene match: 3. CDR3 in DNA: TGTGCCAGCAGCTTAACCAGCGGGGGGGCAGATACGCAGTATTTT. Its translation is CASSLTSGGADTQYF.

This sequence joins TRBV19 and TRBJ2-7, with D perhaps TRBD1 (5 bases). V was shortened by 1 base and J by 2 bases, with 15 bases between the two germline ends. Germline V gene sequence: CDR1 LNHDA, CDR2 SQIVND (reference sequence). The CDR3 runs 16 residues. In DNA, the CDR3 is TGTGCCAGTAGTATAGGTGGCAGGGCAGCCCCCTACGAGCAGTACTTC. This codes for CASSIGGRAAPYEQYF.

Only a few counts were recorded for this clone. The chain joins TRBV19 to TRBJ1-3; D call uncertain. CDR1 and CDR2 from the germline V gene are LNHDA and SQIVND (reference sequence). The CDR3 consists of 16 residues. V shed 5 bases and J shed 2 bases, with 16 bases lying between them. CDR3 in amino acids: CASSRPGRRAGNTIYF. CDR3 coding DNA: TGTGCCAGTAGTCGTCCAGGCCGCCGCGCTGGAAACACCATATATTTT.

The genes are TRBV19 and TRBJ2-7; maybe TRBD1 (5 bases). CDR3 size: 15 residues. V was cut by 2 bases and J by 1 base, with 12 bases left in between. From germline, CDR1 is LNHDA and CDR2 SQIVND (reference sequence). In DNA form, the CDR3 reads TGTGCCAGTAGTATAACGCAGGGATCTTCCTACGAGCAGTACTTC. Amino acid sequence: CASSITQGSSYEQYF.

This chain uses TRBV30 with TRBJ1-5; D is ambiguous. Germline V gives CDR1 GTSNPN, CDR2 SVGIG (reference sequence). With 3 bases removed from V and 0 bases from J, the gap between germline ends came to 9 bases. This CDR3 has 14 residues. The CDR3 here is CAWSNSGSNQPQHF. In DNA, the CDR3 is TGTGCCTGGAGCAACTCGGGTAGCAATCAGCCCCAGCATTTT.

This clone was picked up one time. This chain joins TRBV18 and TRBJ1-4, with 8 nucleotides matching TRBD1. Germline assignment: CDR1 KGHSH and CDR2 LQKENI. The CDR3 loop spans 17 amino acids. The trim removed 3 bases at V and 0 bases at J, leaving 6 bases unmatched. The CDR3 reads CASSPKGTGATNEKLFF. The CDR3 nucleotides are TGTGCCAGCTCACCTAAAGGGACAGGCGCAACTAATGAAAAACTGTTTTTT.

The gene calls are TRBV5-1 and TRBJ2-2; TRBD2 matches 14 bases. Germline trimming cut 4 bases from V and 9 bases from J; bases unmatched to any gene: 5. The CDR3 extends over 15 amino acids. Germline CDR1 reads SGHRS; CDR2 reads YFSETQ. The CDR3 DNA sequence: TGCGCCAGCAGCACGGGACTAGCGGGGGTTAGGGAGCTGTTTTTT. Translated: CASSTGLAGVRELFF.

The gene calls are TRBV6-6 and TRBJ1-3, with D maybe TRBD1 (5 bases). Trimming removed 5 bases at V and 0 bases at J, with 17 bases between. The CDR3 is 17 residues long. The germline gives CDR1 MNHNY, CDR2 SVGAGI (reference sequence). The CDR3 coding sequence is TGTGCCAGCAGTCACCTTACAGGTCCTAGCTCTGGAAACACCATATATTTT. It codes for CASSHLTGPSSGNTIYF.

The CDR3 nucleotides are TGTGCCAGCAGCCCTCCCCACGGACAGGGGGCGGCAGCTTTCTTT. Protein sequence: CASSPPHGQGAAAFF. The J gene is TRBJ1-1, the V gene TRBV7-3; 11 nucleotides line up with TRBD1. The trim removed 5 bases at V and 10 bases at J, leaving 12 bases unmatched. Germline CDR1 reads SGHTA; CDR2 reads FQGTGA. This CDR3 has 15 residues.

V usage is TRBV6-2 or TRBV6-3 and J usage is TRBJ1-1, with TRBD1 matching over 7 bases. This CDR3 spans 14 amino acids. Germline V gene data show CDR1 as MNHEY and CDR2 as SVGEGT. The junction had 3 bases not matched to a gene; V was cut back by 4 bases and J by 1 base. The CDR3 DNA follows: TGTGCCAGCAGTTCCTACAGGGGGAACACTGAAGCTTTCTTT. Its translation: CASSSYRGNTEAFF.

The gene calls are TRBV7-8 and TRBJ2-7; a weak D match, TRBD2 (7 bases). CDR1 and CDR2 (germline): SGHVS, FQNEAQ. Between the trimmed V and J ends, which lost 3 bases and 4 bases, there was a span of 13 bases. CDR3 length equals 14 residues. As DNA, the CDR3 is TGTGCCAGCAGCTTCAGCCGGGGGGCGTACGAGCAGTACTTC. Its translation is CASSFSRGAYEQYF.

This clone was counted once. The CDR3 DNA reads as TGCAGCGTTGAAGGGCGCGGCACCATCTATGGCTACACCTTC. It specifies CSVEGRGTIYGYTF. The V gene is TRBV29-1, the J gene TRBJ1-2, with unresolved D. Trimming left V 1 base short and J 4 bases short, with 13 bases between. CDR3 size: 14 residues. Germline V CDR1 and CDR2: SQVTM, ANQGSEA.

This clone was recorded only once. The rearrangement uses TRBV19 and TRBJ1-5, with TRBD1 identical over 7 bases. This CDR3 contains 14 residues. The ends lost 5 bases at V and 5 bases at J; junction bases unmatched: 6. The germline CDR1 and CDR2 sequences are LNHDA and SQIVND (reference sequence). The CDR3: CASSSQGDDQPQHF. The CDR3 DNA is TGTGCCAGTAGTTCCCAGGGGGACGATCAGCCCCAGCATTTT.